This is a list of T cell receptor beta chains from one sample in a study of T cells after somatic rescue of genetic block. Assay: immunoSEQ multiplex PCR; the TCRdb copy retains only in-frame clones and omits some. Here the sample spans 55,000 to 75,000 clones, roughly 92% being singletons. Sequenced material: peripheral blood mononuclear cells (PBMCs). The receptors here all came from a man in his forties. CDR3s include the opening cysteine and the closing phenylalanine or tryptophan. Each record gives: clone size, J gene, D gene, CDR3 length, V gene, CDR3 protein, CDR3 DNA. A D gene is named only where the DNA matches it firmly. Clone size is shown for a subset of rows, as once, few, many or a class of expanded clone.

size: .; J: TRBJ1-2; D: .; length: 17; V: TRBV4-1; CDR3: CASSTRGQTPGTYGYTF; DNA: TGCGCCAGCAGTACCCGTGGGCAGACTCCAGGGACGTATGGCTACACCTTC
size: .; J: TRBJ2-7; D: TRBD1; length: 17; V: TRBV10-3; CDR3: CAISEAGQGSGGYEQYF; DNA: TGTGCCATCAGTGAGGCAGGACAGGGCTCAGGAGGCTACGAGCAGTACTTC
size: once; J: TRBJ1-4; D: .; length: 15; V: TRBV5-4; CDR3: CASSLTTGPNEKLFF; DNA: TGTGCCAGCAGCTTGACTACAGGCCCTAATGAAAAACTGTTTTTT
size: once; J: TRBJ1-2; D: TRBD1; length: 12; V: TRBV25-1; CDR3: CASSGDRDGYTF; DNA: TGTGCCAGCAGTGGGGACAGGGATGGCTACACCTTC
size: .; J: TRBJ2-2; D: .; length: 17; V: TRBV7-9; CDR3: CASSSKTASRDTGELFF; DNA: TGTGCCAGCAGCTCAAAGACGGCATCAAGGGACACCGGGGAGCTGTTTTTT
size: .; J: TRBJ2-5; D: .; length: 15; V: TRBV27; CDR3: CASSLSSRYQETQYF; DNA: TGTGCCAGCAGTTTATCGTCGCGCTACCAAGAGACCCAGTACTTC
size: once; J: TRBJ2-1; D: TRBD2; length: 15; V: TRBV7-9; CDR3: CASSLIAGGDNEQFF; DNA: TGTGCCAGCAGCTTAATCGCGGGAGGGGACAATGAGCAGTTCTTC
size: .; J: TRBJ1-5; D: .; length: 13; V: TRBV6-5; CDR3: CASRGARNQPQHF; DNA: TGTGCCAGCCGAGGAGCCCGCAATCAGCCCCAGCATTTT
size: .; J: TRBJ1-2; D: TRBD1; length: 14; V: TRBV14; CDR3: CASSQEGQGIGYTF; DNA: TGTGCCAGCAGCCAAGAGGGACAGGGAATTGGCTACACCTTC
size: .; J: TRBJ2-1; D: .; length: 11; V: TRBV20-1; CDR3: CSARPRDEQFF; DNA: TGCAGTGCCCGGCCCCGCGATGAGCAGTTCTTC
size: .; J: TRBJ2-1; D: .; length: 16; V: TRBV18; CDR3: CASSPQAITSYNEQFF; DNA: TGTGCCAGCTCACCACAGGCCATAACCTCCTACAATGAGCAGTTCTTC
size: .; J: TRBJ2-7; D: .; length: 13; V: TRBV28; CDR3: CASSPLLGRTRYF; DNA: TGTGCCAGCAGTCCCCTGTTGGGGCGCACGAGGTACTTC
size: .; J: TRBJ2-3; D: .; length: 15; V: TRBV9; CDR3: CASSVNPRGPDTQYF; DNA: TGTGCCAGCAGCGTAAACCCCCGGGGGCCAGATACGCAGTATTTT
size: .; J: TRBJ2-3; D: .; length: 12; V: TRBV18; CDR3: CASSPSTDTQYF; DNA: TGTGCCAGCTCACCTAGCACAGATACGCAGTATTTT
size: .; J: TRBJ2-5; D: .; length: 13; V: TRBV4-1; CDR3: CASSLTVQETQYF; DNA: TGCGCCAGCAGCCTGACAGTTCAAGAGACCCAGTACTTC
size: .; J: TRBJ2-3; D: .; length: 16; V: TRBV5-1; CDR3: CASSLGGRFSTDTQYF; DNA: TGCGCCAGCAGCTTGGGTGGACGGTTTAGCACAGATACGCAGTATTTT
size: .; J: TRBJ2-7; D: .; length: 13; V: TRBV6-5; CDR3: CASSYSLGNEQYF; DNA: TGTGCCAGCAGTTACTCGTTGGGTAACGAGCAGTACTTC
size: .; J: TRBJ2-2; D: TRBD1; length: 13; V: TRBV7-6; CDR3: CASTQGAAGELFF; DNA: TGTGCCAGCACCCAGGGGGCGGCCGGGGAGCTGTTTTTT
size: .; J: TRBJ2-5; D: .; length: 12; V: TRBV19; CDR3: CASRDPGETQYF; DNA: TGTGCCAGCCGGGACCCCGGGGAGACCCAGTACTTC
size: .; J: TRBJ2-7; D: TRBD1; length: 16; V: TRBV15; CDR3: CATSRAGTGAKYEQYF; DNA: TGTGCCACCAGCAGGGCCGGGACAGGGGCGAAATACGAGCAGTACTTC
size: .; J: TRBJ2-7; D: .; length: 13; V: TRBV18; CDR3: CASSTGTFYEQYF; DNA: TGTGCCAGCTCAACTGGGACCTTCTACGAGCAGTACTTC
size: once; J: TRBJ2-1; D: TRBD1; length: 16; V: TRBV7-8; CDR3: CASRGSRGQGWNEQFF; DNA: TGTGCCAGCAGAGGTAGCCGGGGACAGGGGTGGAATGAGCAGTTCTTC